Listed here is a single T cell receptor beta chain. Its antigen is still unknown. The study drew the donors from its roughly 110-subject validation cohort, separate from the approximately 690-subject first cohort. Here immunoSEQ multiplex PCR was the method, and the copy in TCRdb shows in-frame clones only, minus some. In the table there are 55,000 to 70,000 clones, about 91% of which are singletons. The entry originates in a study of cytomegalovirus exposure and HLA in healthy donors. Study-wide context: A subsequent analysis reported that the 120 validation repertoires were produced on the same platform that had also been used for the roughly 710 first-cohort repertoires.

The CDR3 has 13 residues. Germline CDR1 is LGHNA and CDR2 is YSLEER. V was pared by 1 base and J by 1 base, with 4 bases between. Regarding the study as a whole: Per published reports, the classifier diagnosed cytomegalovirus status with high specificity and sensitivity. About 180 TCR beta chains were listed as cytomegalovirus-associated.

The rearrangement uses TRBV4-3 and TRBJ1-1; no reliable D call. This clonotype was sampled from a woman in her 30s in good health and CMV-seronegative. What was sequenced was PBMCs. The CDR3 is CASSQARNTEAFF. CDR3 nucleotides: TGCGCCAGCAGCCAAGCTCGGAACACTGAAGCTTTCTTT.